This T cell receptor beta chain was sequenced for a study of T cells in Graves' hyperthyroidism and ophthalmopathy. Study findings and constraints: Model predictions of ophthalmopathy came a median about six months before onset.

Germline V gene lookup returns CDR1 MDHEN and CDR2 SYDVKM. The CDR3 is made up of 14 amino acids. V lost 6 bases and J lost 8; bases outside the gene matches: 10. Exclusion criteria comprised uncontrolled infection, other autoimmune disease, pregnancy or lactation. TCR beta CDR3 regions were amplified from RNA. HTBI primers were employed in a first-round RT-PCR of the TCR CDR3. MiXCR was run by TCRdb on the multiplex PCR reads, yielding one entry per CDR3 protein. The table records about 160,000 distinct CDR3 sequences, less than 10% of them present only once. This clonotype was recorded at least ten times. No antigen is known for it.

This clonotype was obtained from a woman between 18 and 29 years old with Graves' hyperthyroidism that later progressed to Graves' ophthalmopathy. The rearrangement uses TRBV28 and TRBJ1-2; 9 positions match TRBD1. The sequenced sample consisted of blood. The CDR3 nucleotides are TGTGCCAGCAGGGGACAGGGTATAACCCGGGGCTACACCTTC. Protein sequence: CASRGQGITRGYTF.